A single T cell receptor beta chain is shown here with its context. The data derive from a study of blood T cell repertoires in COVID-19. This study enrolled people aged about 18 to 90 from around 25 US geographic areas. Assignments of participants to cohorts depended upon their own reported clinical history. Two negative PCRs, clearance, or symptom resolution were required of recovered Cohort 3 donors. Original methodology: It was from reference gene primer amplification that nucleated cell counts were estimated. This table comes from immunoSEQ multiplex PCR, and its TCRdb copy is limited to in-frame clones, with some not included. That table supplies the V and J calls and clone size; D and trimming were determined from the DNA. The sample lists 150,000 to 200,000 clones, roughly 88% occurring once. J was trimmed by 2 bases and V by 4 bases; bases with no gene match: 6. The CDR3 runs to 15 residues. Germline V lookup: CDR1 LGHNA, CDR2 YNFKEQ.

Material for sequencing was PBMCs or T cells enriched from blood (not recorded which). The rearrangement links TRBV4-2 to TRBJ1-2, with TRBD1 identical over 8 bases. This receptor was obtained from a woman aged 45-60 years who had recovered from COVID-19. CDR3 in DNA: TGTGCCAGCAGCCTAGGACAGGGCGGAAACTATGGCTACACCTTC. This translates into CASSLGQGGNYGYTF.